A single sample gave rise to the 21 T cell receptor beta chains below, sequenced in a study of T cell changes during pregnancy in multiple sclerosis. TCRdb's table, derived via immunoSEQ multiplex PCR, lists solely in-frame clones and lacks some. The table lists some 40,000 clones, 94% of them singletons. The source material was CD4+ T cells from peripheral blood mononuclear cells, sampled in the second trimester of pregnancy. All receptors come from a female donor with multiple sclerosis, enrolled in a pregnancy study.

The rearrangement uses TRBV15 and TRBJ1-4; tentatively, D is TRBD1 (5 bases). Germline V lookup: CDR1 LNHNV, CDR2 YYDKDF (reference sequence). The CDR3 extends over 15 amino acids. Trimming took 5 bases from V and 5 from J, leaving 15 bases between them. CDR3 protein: CATSEAPGLNEKLFF. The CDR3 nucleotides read TGTGCCACCAGCGAGGCGCCAGGGTTGAATGAAAAACTGTTTTTT. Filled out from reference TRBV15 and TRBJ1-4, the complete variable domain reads DAMVIQNPRYQVTQFGKPVTLSCSQTLNHNVMYWYQQKSSQAPKLLFHYYDKDFNNEADTPDNFQSRRPNTSFCFLDIRSPGLGDTAMYLCATSEAPGLNEKLFFGSGTQLSVL.

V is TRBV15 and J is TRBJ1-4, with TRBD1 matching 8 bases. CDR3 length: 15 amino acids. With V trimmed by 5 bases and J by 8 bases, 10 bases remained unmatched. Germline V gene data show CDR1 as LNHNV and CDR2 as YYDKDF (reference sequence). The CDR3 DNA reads TGTGCCACCAGCCAATACCAGGGGGCGAGGGAAAAACTGTTTTTT. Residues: CATSQYQGAREKLFF.

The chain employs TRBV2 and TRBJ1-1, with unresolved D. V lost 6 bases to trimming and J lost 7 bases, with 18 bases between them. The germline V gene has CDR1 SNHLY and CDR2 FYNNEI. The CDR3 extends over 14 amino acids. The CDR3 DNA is TGTGCCAGCAGGGAGGATGGGCTAGGCTTTGAAGCTTTCTTT. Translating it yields CASREDGLGFEAFF.

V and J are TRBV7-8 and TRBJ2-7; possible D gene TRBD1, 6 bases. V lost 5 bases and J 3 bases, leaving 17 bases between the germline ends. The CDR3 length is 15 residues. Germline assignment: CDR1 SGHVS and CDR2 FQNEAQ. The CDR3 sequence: CASSPGEEMYYEQYF. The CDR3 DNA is TGTGCCAGCAGCCCAGGGGAAGAAATGTACTACGAGCAGTACTTC.

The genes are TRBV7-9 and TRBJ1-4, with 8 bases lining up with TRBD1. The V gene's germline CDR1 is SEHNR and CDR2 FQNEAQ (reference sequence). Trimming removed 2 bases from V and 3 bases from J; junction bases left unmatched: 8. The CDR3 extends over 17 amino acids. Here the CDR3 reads CASSLRDRLLPNEKLFF. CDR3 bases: TGTGCCAGCAGCTTACGGGACAGGCTGTTACCTAATGAAAAACTGTTTTTT.

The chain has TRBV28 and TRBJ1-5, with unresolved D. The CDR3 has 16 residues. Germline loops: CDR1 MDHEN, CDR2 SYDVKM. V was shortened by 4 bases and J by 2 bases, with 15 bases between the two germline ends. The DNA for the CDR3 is TGTGCCAGCAGTTCTTTTCCGAACAGTGGCAATCAGCCCCAGCATTTT. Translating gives CASSSFPNSGNQPQHF.

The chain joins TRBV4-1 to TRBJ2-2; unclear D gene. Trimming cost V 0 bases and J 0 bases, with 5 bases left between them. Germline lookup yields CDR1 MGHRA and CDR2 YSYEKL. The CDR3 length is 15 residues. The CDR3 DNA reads TGCGCCAGCAGCCAAGAAGTAGCGAACACCGGGGAGCTGTTTTTT. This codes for CASSQEVANTGELFF.

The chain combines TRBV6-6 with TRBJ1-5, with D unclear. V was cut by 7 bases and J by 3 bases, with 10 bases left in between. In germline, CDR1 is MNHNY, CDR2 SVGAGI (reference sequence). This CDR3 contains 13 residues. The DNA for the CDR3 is TGTGCCAGCACTCCTGGCCCCAATCAGCCCCAGCATTTT. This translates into CASTPGPNQPQHF.

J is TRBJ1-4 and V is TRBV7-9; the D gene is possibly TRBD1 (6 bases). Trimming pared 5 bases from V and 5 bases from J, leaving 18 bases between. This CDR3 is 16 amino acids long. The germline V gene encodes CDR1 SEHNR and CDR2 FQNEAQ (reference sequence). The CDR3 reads CASSQSGGASNEKLFF. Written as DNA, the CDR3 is TGTGCCAGCAGCCAATCGGGGGGGGCGAGCAATGAAAAACTGTTTTTT.

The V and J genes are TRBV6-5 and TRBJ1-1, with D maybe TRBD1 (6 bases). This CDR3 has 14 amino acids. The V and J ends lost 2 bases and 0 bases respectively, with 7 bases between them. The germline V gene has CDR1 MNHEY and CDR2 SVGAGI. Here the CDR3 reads CASSYQGMNTEAFF. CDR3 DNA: TGTGCCAGCAGTTACCAGGGGATGAACACTGAAGCTTTCTTT.

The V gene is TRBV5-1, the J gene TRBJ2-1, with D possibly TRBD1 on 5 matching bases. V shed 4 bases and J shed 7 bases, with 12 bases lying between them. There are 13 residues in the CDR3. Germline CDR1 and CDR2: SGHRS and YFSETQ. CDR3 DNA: TGCGCCAGCAGCCTTGACAGCAATAATGAGCAGTTCTTC. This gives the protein CASSLDSNNEQFF.

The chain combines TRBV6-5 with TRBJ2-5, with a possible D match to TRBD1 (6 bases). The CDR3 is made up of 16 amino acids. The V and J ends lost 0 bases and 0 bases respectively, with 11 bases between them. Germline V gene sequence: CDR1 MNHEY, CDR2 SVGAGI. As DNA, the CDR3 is TGTGCCAGCAGTTACTCGATAACAGGGAACCAAGAGACCCAGTACTTC. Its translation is CASSYSITGNQETQYF.

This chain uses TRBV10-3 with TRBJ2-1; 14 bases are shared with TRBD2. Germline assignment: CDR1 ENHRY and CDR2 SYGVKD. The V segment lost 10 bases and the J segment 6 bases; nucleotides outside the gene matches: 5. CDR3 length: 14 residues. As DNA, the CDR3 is TGTGCCACAAAGACTAGCGGGGGGGCCAATGAGCAGTTCTTC. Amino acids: CATKTSGGANEQFF.

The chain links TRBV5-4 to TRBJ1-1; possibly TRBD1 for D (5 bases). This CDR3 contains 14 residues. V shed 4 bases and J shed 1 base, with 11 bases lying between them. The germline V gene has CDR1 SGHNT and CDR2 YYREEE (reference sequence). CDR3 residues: CASSRRAKNTEAFF. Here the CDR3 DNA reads TGTGCCAGCAGCCGCAGGGCTAAGAACACTGAAGCTTTCTTT.

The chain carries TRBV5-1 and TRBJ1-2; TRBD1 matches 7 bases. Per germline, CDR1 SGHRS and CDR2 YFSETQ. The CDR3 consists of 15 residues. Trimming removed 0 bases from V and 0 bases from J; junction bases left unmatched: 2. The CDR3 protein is CASSLVTGTNYGYTF. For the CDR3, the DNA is TGCGCCAGCAGCTTGGTGACAGGGACTAACTATGGCTACACCTTC.

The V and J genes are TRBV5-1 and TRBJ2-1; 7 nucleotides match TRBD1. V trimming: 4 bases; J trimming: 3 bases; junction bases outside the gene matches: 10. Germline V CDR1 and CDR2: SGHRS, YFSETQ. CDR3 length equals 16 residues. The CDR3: CASSPAIGQVYNEQFF. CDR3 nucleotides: TGCGCCAGCAGCCCAGCTATCGGACAGGTCTACAATGAGCAGTTCTTC.

The CDR3 region is CASSFKTSGSYSAGNTGELFF. CDR3 coding DNA: TGTGCCAGCAGCTTCAAGACTAGCGGGAGTTACAGTGCAGGGAACACCGGGGAGCTGTTTTTT. This chain connects TRBV7-6 to TRBJ2-2; the match to TRBD2 covers 12 bases. The CDR3 is 21 amino acids. Looked up from germline, CDR1 is SGHVS and CDR2 is FNYEAQ. The ends lost 3 bases at V and 1 base at J; junction bases unmatched: 15.

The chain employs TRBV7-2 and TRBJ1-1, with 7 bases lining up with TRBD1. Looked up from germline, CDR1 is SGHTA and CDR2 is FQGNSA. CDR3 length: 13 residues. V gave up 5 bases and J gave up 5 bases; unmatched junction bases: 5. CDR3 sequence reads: CASSLTGPTEAFF. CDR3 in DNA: TGTGCCAGCAGCCTGACAGGGCCTACTGAAGCTTTCTTT.

CDR3 sequence reads: CASTSTGDTEAFF. CDR3 sequence (DNA): TGTGCCAGCACCAGTACAGGGGACACTGAAGCTTTCTTT. The genes are TRBV28 and TRBJ1-1; TRBD1 agrees at 7 bases. The CDR3 sequence is 13 residues long. The V segment lost 7 bases and the J segment 3 bases; nucleotides outside the gene matches: 5. CDR1 and CDR2 from the germline V gene are MDHEN and SYDVKM.

The CDR3 nucleotides are TGTGCCAGCAGACCCGGGGCTCAGGGGGGCTACACCTTC. Its translation is CASRPGAQGGYTF. The J gene is TRBJ1-2, the V gene TRBV28; TRBD1 might be the D (6 bases). CDR1 is MDHEN, CDR2 SYDVKM, per germline. This CDR3 is 13 amino acids long. Trimming took off 6 bases at V and 8 bases at J, with 16 bases between the two ends.

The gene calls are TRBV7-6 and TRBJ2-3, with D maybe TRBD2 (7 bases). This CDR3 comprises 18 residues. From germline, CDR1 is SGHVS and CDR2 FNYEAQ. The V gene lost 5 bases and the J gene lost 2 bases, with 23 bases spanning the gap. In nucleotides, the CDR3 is TGTGCCAGCAGCGCAAGCCCCCCGGCGGGGGCCACCACAGATACGCAGTATTTT. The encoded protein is CASSASPPAGATTDTQYF. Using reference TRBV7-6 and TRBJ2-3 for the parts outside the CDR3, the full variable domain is GAGVSQSPRYKVTKRGQDVALRCDPISGHVSLYWYRQALGQGPEFLTYFNYEAQQDKSGLPNDRFSAERPEGSISTLTIQRTEQRDSAMYRCASSASPPAGATTDTQYFGPGTRLTVL.